This T cell receptor beta chain was identified during a study of vaccination and CD4 T cells after COVID-19. CDR1 and CDR2 from the germline V gene are SGHVS and FNYEAQ. V gave up 5 bases and J gave up 4 bases; unmatched junction bases: 2. The CDR3 runs 14 residues. Sequenced with the Oncomine TCR Beta short-read assay was DNA taken from cultured CD4+ T cells. TCRdb analysed the PCR reads with MiXCR anew, one entry per CDR3 protein. The sample holds approximately 4,900 distinct CDR3 sequences, over 25% seen once. Specified treatment: roughly nine-day PBMC culture with coronavirus spike peptide pools or control peptides (ViraFEST assay). As regards this clonotype: Its antigen is currently unknown.

The chain employs TRBV7-6 and TRBJ2-1, with 10 bases identical to TRBD1. The source was CD4+ T cells from blood, cultured in vitro, collected after SARS-CoV-2 vaccination. This clonotype was sampled from a human donor who had recovered from COVID-19. The CDR3: CASSPGQGYNEQFF. DNA for the CDR3: TGTGCCAGCAGCCCGGGACAGGGGTACAATGAGCAGTTCTTC.